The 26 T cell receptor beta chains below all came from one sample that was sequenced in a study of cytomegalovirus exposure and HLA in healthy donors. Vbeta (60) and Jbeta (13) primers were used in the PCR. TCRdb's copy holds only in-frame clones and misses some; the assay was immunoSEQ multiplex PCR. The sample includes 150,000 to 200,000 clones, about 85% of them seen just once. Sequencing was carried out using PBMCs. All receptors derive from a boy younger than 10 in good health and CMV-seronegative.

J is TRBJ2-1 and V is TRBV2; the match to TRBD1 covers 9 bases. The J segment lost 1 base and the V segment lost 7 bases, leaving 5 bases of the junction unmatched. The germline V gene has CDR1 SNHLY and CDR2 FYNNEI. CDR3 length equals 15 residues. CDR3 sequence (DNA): TGTGCCAGCATCCAACAGGGGGCTTCCTACAATGAGCAGTTCTTC. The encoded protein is CASIQQGASYNEQFF.

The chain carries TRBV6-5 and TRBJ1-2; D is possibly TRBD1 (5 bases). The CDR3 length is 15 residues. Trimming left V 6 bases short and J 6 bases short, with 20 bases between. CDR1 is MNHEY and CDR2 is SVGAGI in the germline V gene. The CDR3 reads CASSRLAGRGDGYTF. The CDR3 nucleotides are TGTGCCAGCAGCCGCTTGGCAGGGCGGGGCGATGGCTACACCTTC.

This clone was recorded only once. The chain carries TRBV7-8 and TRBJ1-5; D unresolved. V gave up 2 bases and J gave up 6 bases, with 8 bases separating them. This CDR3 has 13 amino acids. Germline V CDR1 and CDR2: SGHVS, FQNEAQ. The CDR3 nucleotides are TGTGCCAGCAGCTTATCGGCGGGTCAGCCCCAGCATTTT. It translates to CASSLSAGQPQHF.

The CDR3: CASSFTGTDSNQPQHF. The CDR3 nucleotides read TGTGCCAGCAGCTTCACCGGGACAGACAGCAATCAGCCCCAGCATTTT. The chain has TRBV7-2 and TRBJ1-5; 7 bases match TRBD1. CDR1 SGHTA and CDR2 FQGNSA come from the germline V gene. There are 16 residues in the CDR3. The junction had 6 bases not matched to a gene; V was cut back by 3 bases and J by 1 base.

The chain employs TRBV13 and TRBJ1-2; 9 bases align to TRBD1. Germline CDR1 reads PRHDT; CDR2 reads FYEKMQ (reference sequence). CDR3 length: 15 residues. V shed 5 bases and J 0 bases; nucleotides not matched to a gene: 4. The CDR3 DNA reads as TGTGCCAGCAGCCCCCGGGACAGGGCTAACTATGGCTACACCTTC. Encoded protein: CASSPRDRANYGYTF.

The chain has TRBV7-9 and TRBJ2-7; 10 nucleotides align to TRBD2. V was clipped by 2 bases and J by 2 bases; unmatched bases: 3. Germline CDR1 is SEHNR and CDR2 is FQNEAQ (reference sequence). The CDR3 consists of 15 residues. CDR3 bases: TGTGCCAGCAGCTTATCTGGACTAGCGGCCTACGAGCAGTACTTC. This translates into CASSLSGLAAYEQYF. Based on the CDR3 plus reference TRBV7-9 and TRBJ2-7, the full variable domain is DTGVSQNPRHKITKRGQNVTFRCDPISEHNRLYWYRQTLGQGPEFLTYFQNEAQLEKSRLLSDRFSAERPKGSFSTLEIQRTEQGDSAMYLCASSLSGLAAYEQYFGPGTRLTVT.

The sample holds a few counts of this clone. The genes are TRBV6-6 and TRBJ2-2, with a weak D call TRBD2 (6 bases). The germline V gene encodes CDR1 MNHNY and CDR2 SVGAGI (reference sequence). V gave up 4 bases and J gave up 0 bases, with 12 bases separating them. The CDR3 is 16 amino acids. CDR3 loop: CASSLLGRPNTGELFF. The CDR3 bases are TGTGCCAGCAGTTTACTTGGGAGGCCGAACACCGGGGAGCTGTTTTTT.

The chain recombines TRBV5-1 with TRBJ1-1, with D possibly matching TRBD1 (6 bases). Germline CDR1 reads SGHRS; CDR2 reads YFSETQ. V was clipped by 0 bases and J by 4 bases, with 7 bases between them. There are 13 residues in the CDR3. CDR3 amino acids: CASSLAGVTEAFF. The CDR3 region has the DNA TGCGCCAGCAGCTTGGCAGGGGTCACTGAAGCTTTCTTT.

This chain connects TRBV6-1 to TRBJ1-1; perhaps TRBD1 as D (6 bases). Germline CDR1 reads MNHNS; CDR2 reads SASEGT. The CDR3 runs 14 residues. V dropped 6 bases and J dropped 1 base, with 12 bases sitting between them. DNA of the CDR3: TGTGCCAGCAGCCTACGACAGGAGAACACTGAAGCTTTCTTT. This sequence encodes CASSLRQENTEAFF.

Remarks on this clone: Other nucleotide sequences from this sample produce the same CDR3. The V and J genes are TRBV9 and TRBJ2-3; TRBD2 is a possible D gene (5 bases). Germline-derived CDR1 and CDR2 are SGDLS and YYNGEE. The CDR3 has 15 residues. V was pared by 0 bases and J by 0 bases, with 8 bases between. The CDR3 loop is CASSVAGLSTDTQYF. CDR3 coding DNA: TGTGCCAGCAGCGTAGCGGGATTAAGCACAGATACGCAGTATTTT.

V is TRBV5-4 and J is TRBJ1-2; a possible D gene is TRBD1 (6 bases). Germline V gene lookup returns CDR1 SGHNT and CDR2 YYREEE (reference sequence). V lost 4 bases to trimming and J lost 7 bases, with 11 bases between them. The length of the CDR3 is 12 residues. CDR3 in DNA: TGTGCCAGCAGCGGATTCAGGGGTGGCTACACCTTC. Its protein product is CASSGFRGGYTF.

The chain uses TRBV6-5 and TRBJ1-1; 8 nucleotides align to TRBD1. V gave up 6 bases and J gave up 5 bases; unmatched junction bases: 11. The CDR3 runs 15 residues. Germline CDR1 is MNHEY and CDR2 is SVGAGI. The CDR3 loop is CASRTLRTGRTEAFF. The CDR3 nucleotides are TGTGCCAGCAGGACCTTAAGGACAGGGAGAACTGAAGCTTTCTTT.

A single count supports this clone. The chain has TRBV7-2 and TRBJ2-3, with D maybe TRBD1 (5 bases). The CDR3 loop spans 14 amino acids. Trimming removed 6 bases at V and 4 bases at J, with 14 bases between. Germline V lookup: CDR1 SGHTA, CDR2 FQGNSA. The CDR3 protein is CASRFRAFADTQYF. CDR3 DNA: TGTGCCAGCAGGTTCAGGGCCTTCGCAGATACGCAGTATTTT.

The CDR3 spells CASSLLLAGPYNEQFF. CDR3 DNA: TGTGCCAGCAGTCTCCTCCTAGCGGGTCCCTACAATGAGCAGTTCTTC. The chain links TRBV25-1 to TRBJ2-1, with 8 positions matching TRBD2. V lost 5 bases to trimming and J lost 2 bases; unmatched junction nucleotides: 8. This CDR3 comprises 16 residues. CDR1 MGHDK and CDR2 SYGVNS come from the germline V gene.

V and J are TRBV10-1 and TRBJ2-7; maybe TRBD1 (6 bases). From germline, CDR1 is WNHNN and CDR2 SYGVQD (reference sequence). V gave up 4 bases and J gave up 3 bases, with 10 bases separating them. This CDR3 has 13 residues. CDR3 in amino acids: CASSVLDSYEQYF. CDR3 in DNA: TGCGCCAGCAGTGTCCTGGACAGCTACGAGCAGTACTTC.

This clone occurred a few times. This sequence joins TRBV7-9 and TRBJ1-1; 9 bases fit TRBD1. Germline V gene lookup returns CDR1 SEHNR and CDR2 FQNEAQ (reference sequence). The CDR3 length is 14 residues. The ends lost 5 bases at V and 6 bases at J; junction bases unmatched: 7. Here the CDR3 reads CASSGRDRDPEAFF. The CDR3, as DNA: TGTGCCAGCAGCGGCCGGGACAGGGACCCTGAAGCTTTCTTT.

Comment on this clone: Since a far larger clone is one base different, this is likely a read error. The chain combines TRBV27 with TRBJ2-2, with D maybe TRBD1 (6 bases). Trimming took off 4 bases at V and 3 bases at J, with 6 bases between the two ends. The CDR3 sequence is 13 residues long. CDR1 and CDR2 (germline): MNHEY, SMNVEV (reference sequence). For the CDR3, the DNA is TGTGCCAGCAGTTGGACAGACACCGGGGAGCTGTTTTTT. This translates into CASSWTDTGELFF.

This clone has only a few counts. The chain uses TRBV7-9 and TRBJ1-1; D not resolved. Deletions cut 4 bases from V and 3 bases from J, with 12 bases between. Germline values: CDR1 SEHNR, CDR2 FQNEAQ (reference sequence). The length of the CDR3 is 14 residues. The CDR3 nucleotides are TGTGCCAGCAGCTGGCCCCCTGGGCACACTGAAGCTTTCTTT. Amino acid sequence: CASSWPPGHTEAFF.

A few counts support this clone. The CDR3 loop reads CASSLRTGMGLTEAFF. Here the CDR3 DNA reads TGTGCCAGCAGTTTGAGGACAGGGATGGGTCTGACTGAAGCTTTCTTT. The rearrangement uses TRBV28 and TRBJ1-1; TRBD1 matches at 8 bases. The V gene end was trimmed by 3 bases and the J gene end by 5 bases; junction bases not matched to a gene: 11. This CDR3 has 16 amino acids. Germline CDR1 MDHEN, CDR2 SYDVKM.

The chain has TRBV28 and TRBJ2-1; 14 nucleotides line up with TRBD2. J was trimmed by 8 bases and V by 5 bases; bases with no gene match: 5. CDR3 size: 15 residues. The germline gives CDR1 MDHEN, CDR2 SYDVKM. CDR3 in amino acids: CASSPGTSGRDEQFF. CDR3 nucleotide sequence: TGTGCCAGCAGTCCCGGGACTAGCGGGAGAGATGAGCAGTTCTTC.

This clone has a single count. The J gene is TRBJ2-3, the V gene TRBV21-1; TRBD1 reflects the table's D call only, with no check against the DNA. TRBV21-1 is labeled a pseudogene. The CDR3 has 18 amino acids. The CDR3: CARGGQPLPISSQSTQYF. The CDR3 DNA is TGTGCCAGGGGGGGACAGCCCTTACCTATATCCTCGCAAAGTACGCAGTATTTT.

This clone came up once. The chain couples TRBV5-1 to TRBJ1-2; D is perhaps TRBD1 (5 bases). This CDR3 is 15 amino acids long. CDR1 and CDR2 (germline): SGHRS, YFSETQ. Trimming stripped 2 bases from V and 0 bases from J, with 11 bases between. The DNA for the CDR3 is TGCGCCAGCAGCTTCAGGGTAGGCTCTAACTATGGCTACACCTTC. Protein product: CASSFRVGSNYGYTF.

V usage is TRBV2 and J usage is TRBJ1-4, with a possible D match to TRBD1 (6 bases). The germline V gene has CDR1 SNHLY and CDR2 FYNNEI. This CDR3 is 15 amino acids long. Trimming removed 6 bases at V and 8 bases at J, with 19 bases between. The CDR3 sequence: CASSEATGFDEKLFF. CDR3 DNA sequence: TGTGCCAGCAGCGAGGCTACAGGGTTTGACGAAAAACTGTTTTTT.

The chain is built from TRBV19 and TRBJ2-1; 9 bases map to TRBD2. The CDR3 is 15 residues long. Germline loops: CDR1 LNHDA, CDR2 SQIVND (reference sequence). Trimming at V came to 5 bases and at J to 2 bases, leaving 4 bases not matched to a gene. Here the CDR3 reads CASSLRGGPYNEQFF. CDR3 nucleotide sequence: TGTGCCAGTAGTTTGCGGGGGGGCCCCTACAATGAGCAGTTCTTC. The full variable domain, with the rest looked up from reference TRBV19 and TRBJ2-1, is DGGITQSPKYLFRKEGQNVTLSCEQNLNHDAMYWYRQDPGQGLRLIYYSQIVNDFQKGDIAEGYSVSREKKESFPLTVTSAQKNPTAFYLCASSLRGGPYNEQFFGPGTRLTVL.

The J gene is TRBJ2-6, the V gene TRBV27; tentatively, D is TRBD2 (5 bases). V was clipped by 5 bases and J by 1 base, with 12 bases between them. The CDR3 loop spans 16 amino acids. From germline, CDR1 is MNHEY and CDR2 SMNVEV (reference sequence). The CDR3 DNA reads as TGTGCCAGCAGTCCCCCCCCGGGGTCTGGGGCCAACGTCCTGACTTTC. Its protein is CASSPPPGSGANVLTF.

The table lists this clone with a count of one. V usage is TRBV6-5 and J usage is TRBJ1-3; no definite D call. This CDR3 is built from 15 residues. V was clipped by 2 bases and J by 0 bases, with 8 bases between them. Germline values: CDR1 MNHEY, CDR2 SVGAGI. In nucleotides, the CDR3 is TGTGCCAGCAGTTACATGTCAGGCTCTGGAAACACCATATATTTT. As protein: CASSYMSGSGNTIYF.